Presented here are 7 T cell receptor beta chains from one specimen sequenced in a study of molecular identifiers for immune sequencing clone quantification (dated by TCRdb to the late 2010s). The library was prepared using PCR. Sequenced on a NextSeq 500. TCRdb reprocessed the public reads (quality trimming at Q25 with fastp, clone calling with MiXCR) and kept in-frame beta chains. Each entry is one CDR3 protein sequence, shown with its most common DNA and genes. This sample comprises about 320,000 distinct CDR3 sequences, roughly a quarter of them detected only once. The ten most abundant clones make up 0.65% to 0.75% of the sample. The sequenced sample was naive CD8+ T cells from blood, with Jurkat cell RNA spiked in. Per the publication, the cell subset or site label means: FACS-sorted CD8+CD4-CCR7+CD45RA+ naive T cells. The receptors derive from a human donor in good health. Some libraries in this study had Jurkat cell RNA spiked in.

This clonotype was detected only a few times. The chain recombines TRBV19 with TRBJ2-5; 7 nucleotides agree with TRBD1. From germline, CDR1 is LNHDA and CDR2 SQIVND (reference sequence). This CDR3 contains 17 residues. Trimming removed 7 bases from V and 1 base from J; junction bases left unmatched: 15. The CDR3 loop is CASKPDRDQLAQETQYF. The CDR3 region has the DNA TGTGCCAGTAAACCCGACAGGGACCAGTTGGCCCAAGAGACCCAGTACTTC.

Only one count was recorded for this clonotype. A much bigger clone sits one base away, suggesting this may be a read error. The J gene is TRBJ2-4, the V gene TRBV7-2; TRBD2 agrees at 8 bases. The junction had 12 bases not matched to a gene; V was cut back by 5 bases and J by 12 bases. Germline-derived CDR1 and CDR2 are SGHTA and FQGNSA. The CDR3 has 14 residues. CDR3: CASSPAGAWGNQYF. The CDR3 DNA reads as TGTGCCAGCAGCCCAGCGGGGGCTTGGGGCAATCAGTACTTC.

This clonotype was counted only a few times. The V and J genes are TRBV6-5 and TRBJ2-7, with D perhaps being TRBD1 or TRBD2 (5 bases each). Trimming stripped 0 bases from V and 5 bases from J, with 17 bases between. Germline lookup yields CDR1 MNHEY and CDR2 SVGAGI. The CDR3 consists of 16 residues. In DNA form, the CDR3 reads TGTGCCAGCAGTTACTCGACGGGACCCAGCCCGGACGAGCAGTACTTC. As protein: CASSYSTGPSPDEQYF.

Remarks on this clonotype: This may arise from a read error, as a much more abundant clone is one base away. CDR3 in DNA: TGCAGCGTTCCGACAGACTGGGGCCAAGAGAGCCAGTACTTC. Protein sequence: CSVPTDWGQESQYF. The V call is TRBV29-1, the J call TRBJ2-5; D is perhaps TRBD1 (5 bases). The germline gives CDR1 SQVTM, CDR2 ANQGSEA. This CDR3 has 14 amino acids.

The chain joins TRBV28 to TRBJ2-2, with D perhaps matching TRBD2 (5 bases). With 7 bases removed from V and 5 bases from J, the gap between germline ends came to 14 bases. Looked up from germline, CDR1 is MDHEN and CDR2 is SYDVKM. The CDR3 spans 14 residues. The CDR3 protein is CASMIRTETGELFF. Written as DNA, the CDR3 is TGTGCCAGCATGATCCGGACTGAGACCGGGGAGCTGTTTTTT.

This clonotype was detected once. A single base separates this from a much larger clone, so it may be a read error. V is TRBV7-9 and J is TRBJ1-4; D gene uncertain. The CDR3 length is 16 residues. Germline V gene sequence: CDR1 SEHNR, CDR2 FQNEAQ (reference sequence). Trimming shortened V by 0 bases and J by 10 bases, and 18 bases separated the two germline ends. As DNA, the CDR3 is TGTGCCAGCAGCTTAGCGCTGGCCAGGACGTCTGGAAAACTGTTTTTT. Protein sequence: CASSLALARTSGKLFF.

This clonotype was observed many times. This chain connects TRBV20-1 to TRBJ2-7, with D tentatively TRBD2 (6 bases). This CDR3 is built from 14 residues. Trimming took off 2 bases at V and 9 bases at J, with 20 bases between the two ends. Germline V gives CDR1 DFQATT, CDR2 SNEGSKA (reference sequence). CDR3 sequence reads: CSARPDYSYEGQYF. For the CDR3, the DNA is TGCAGTGCTAGACCGGACTATAGCTACGAGGGGCAGTACTTC.